Listed here are 10 T cell receptor beta chains from one sample, sequenced in a study of blood T cell repertoires in COVID-19. Produced via immunoSEQ multiplex PCR; TCRdb's table is partial and in-frame only. The table has approximately 300,000 clones, roughly 85% seen once. The sample consisted of PBMCs or T cells enriched from blood (not recorded which). These receptor sequences come from a woman in her 30s who had been exposed to COVID-19.

V usage is TRBV9 and J usage is TRBJ2-7; TRBD2 agrees at 9 bases. The trim removed 0 bases at V and 5 bases at J, leaving 21 bases unmatched. CDR1 and CDR2 from the germline V gene are SGDLS and YYNGEE. This CDR3 contains 20 residues. CDR3 DNA: TGTGCCAGCAGCGTAGGTTCCAGGACCCACTTGCGGGAGGGCCTCAACGAGCAGTACTTC. This codes for CASSVGSRTHLREGLNEQYF.

The V and J genes are TRBV27 and TRBJ1-1; 8 bases line up with TRBD1. The V gene's germline CDR1 is MNHEY and CDR2 SMNVEV (reference sequence). The CDR3 spans 12 residues. Trimming at V came to 6 bases and at J to 11 bases, leaving 8 bases not matched to a gene. In DNA, the CDR3 is TGTGCCAGCAGCCGGACAGGGTGGGAGGCTTTCTTT. It yields the protein CASSRTGWEAFF.

As DNA, the CDR3 is TGTGCCAGCAGTGCGCTTGACGGGGGGGGCACAGATACGCAGTATTTT. This gives the protein CASSALDGGGTDTQYF. The chain has TRBV6-2 or TRBV6-3 and TRBJ2-3; 8 bases are shared with TRBD2. The CDR3 covers 16 residues. After removal of 5 bases from V and 1 base from J, the junction contained 8 bases not matched to a gene. From germline, CDR1 is MNHEY and CDR2 SVGEGT.

The rearrangement uses TRBV9 and TRBJ2-5; TRBD2 matches 15 bases. Germline assignment: CDR1 SGDLS and CDR2 YYNGEE. V gave up 0 bases and J gave up 5 bases; unmatched junction bases: 5. The CDR3 covers 17 residues. The CDR3 DNA reads TGTGCCAGCAGCGTAGGTGGACTAGCGGGGGGGCGGGAGACCCAGTACTTC. It yields the protein CASSVGGLAGGRETQYF.

The genes are TRBV4-2 and TRBJ2-1; the D gene is possibly TRBD2 (6 bases). V lost 0 bases to trimming and J lost 4 bases, with 13 bases between them. The CDR3 totals 16 residues. From germline, CDR1 is LGHNA and CDR2 YNFKEQ. The CDR3: CASSQDLMRGYNEQFF. The CDR3 coding sequence is TGTGCCAGCAGCCAAGATCTTATGCGGGGTTACAATGAGCAGTTCTTC.

The chain is built from TRBV5-1 and TRBJ2-3, with 9 nucleotides matching TRBD1. The CDR3 covers 16 residues. Germline-derived CDR1 and CDR2 are SGHRS and YFSETQ. The ends lost 3 bases at V and 4 bases at J; junction bases unmatched: 9. This chain's CDR3 is CASSSPRDRVSDTQYF. The CDR3 bases are TGCGCCAGCAGCTCCCCCCGGGACAGGGTGTCAGATACGCAGTATTTT.

The chain recombines TRBV7-9 with TRBJ2-1, with 11 bases identical to TRBD2. The CDR3 sequence is 18 residues long. In germline, CDR1 is SEHNR, CDR2 FQNEAQ (reference sequence). V lost 4 bases to trimming and J lost 5 bases; unmatched junction nucleotides: 13. The CDR3 DNA is TGTGCCAGCAGCTGGGGAACTAGCGGGGGTCCGGTAGACAATGAGCAGTTCTTC. Residues: CASSWGTSGGPVDNEQFF.

This clone showed up many times. The CDR3, as DNA: TGTGCCAGCAGCTTAGGACAGGGAATTGGCACCGGGGAGCTGTTTTTT. Its translation: CASSLGQGIGTGELFF. The chain combines TRBV7-8 with TRBJ2-2; TRBD1 aligns across 7 bases. The CDR3 extends over 16 amino acids. From germline, CDR1 is SGHVS and CDR2 FQNEAQ. The trim removed 1 base at V and 4 bases at J, leaving 6 bases unmatched.

V gene TRBV5-6 combines with J gene TRBJ2-7; 12 bases fit TRBD2. CDR3 length: 16 amino acids. The germline CDR1 and CDR2 sequences are SGHDT and YYEEEE. The V gene end was trimmed by 4 bases and the J gene end by 3 bases; junction bases not matched to a gene: 8. The CDR3 DNA sequence: TGTGCCAGCAGCGGCCGGACTAGCGGGACCCACTACGAGCAGTACTTC. It specifies CASSGRTSGTHYEQYF.

The V call is TRBV9, the J call TRBJ2-3; 8 bases fit TRBD1. This CDR3 is built from 15 residues. Germline CDR1 SGDLS, CDR2 YYNGEE. V lost 1 base and J lost 5; bases outside the gene matches: 6. The CDR3 region has the DNA TGTGCCAGCAGCGTACAACCAGGGACAGGAGATACGCAGTATTTT. Encoded protein: CASSVQPGTGDTQYF.